This T cell receptor beta chain was documented in a study of shared clonotypes between healthy human individuals. Study-level background: Each donor's CD8 memory used one plate, CD8 naive two, each CD4 subset three.

The length of the CDR3 is 13 residues. CDR1 and CDR2 (germline): MNHNY, SVGAGI (reference sequence). V gave up 0 bases and J gave up 5 bases, with 6 bases separating them. Assay used: immunoSEQ multiplex PCR; TCRdb lists only in-frame clones, some missing. The data contain 1 million to 1.3 million clones, approximately 80% of them singletons. The sequenced sample consisted of memory CD4+ T cells from PBMCs. Subset specified: CD45RA-negative fraction. The V gene is TRBV6-6, the J gene TRBJ2-3; a possible D gene is TRBD1 (5 bases). The sequence was collected from a man younger than 35 in good health. Some clones in this sample may be carry-over from other donors' samples. The CDR3 sequence is CASSYSTGDTQYF. In nucleotides, the CDR3 is TGTGCCAGCAGTTACTCAACAGGAGATACGCAGTATTTT.